A single sample gave rise to the 26 T cell receptor beta chains below, sequenced in a study of metastatic and nonmetastatic thyroid tumors. No treatment had been given to any patient before thyroid surgery. TCRdb ran MiXCR on the PCR reads. This sample carries approximately 31,000 clones, approximately 20% of them seen once, and the ten largest clones take roughly a tenth. Sequencing was carried out using blood. The receptors come from a female donor with papillary thyroid cancer or a benign thyroid nodule (not recorded which). Some clones in this sample may be carry-over from other donors' samples.

About this clone: Its ends do not fully match the called genes, so a read error is possible. Other DNA sequences from this sample encode an identical CDR3 as well. CDR3 residues: CASSLQGNTEAFF. The CDR3 coding sequence is TGTGCCAGTAGTTTACAAGGGAACACTGAGGCTTTCTTT. This chain links TRBV12-3 or TRBV12-4 with TRBJ1-1, with no clear D. CDR3 length: 13 residues.

This clone was seen ten or more times. The V and J genes are TRBV5-6 and TRBJ1-2; D gene unclear. V dropped 4 bases and J dropped 4 bases, with 20 bases sitting between them. This CDR3 contains 16 residues. Germline V gene sequence: CDR1 SGHDT, CDR2 YYEEEE. The CDR3 bases are TGTGCCAGCAGCCCGGGCGGGGTTTCGTTGGGCTATGGCTACACCTTC. Residues: CASSPGGVSLGYGYTF.

This clone came up many times. Just one base apart from a much larger clone, this may be a read error. The V call is TRBV12-3 or TRBV12-4, the J call TRBJ1-5; 8 nucleotides line up with TRBD1. The trim removed 5 bases at V and 6 bases at J, leaving 15 bases unmatched. This CDR3 is built from 17 residues. In DNA form, the CDR3 reads TGTGCCAGCAGTAACTCGGACAGGGAGCCCCTGAGTCAGCCCCAGCATTTT. This translates into CASSNSDREPLSQPQHF.

There are many counts of this clone. The chain employs TRBV24-1 and TRBJ1-1; possible D gene TRBD1, 5 bases. The germline V and J ends were trimmed by 4 bases and 10 bases, with 9 bases remaining between them. Germline assignment: CDR1 KGHDR and CDR2 SFDVKD. The CDR3 covers 11 residues. For the CDR3, the DNA is TGTGCCACCAGTGACGGGACCGTAGCTTTCTTT. Protein product: CATSDGTVAFF.

This clone was observed many times. The chain employs TRBV7-9 and TRBJ1-1; D unclear. This CDR3 has 15 amino acids. CDR1 is SEHNR and CDR2 is FQNEAQ in the germline V gene (reference sequence). V was pared by 1 base and J by 3 bases, with 12 bases between. CDR3 coding DNA: TGTGCCAGCAGCTTAGAGGCAGGTCGGCACACTGAAGCTTTCTTT. This sequence encodes CASSLEAGRHTEAFF.

This clone was seen many times. This chain joins TRBV11-2 and TRBJ2-1; D remains unclear. Germline V gene lookup returns CDR1 SGHAT and CDR2 FQNNGV. Trimming took 3 bases from V and 3 from J, leaving 6 bases between them. The CDR3 has 13 residues. CDR3: CASSFGYYNEQFF. The CDR3 DNA follows: TGTGCCAGCAGCTTTGGATACTACAATGAGCAGTTCTTC.

By share, this clone ranks as medium-sized. This sample also contains other DNA sequences that code for the same CDR3. The chain uses TRBV20-1 and TRBJ1-6; weak D call: TRBD1 (6 bases). Germline CDR1 is DFQATT and CDR2 is SNEGSKA (reference sequence). CDR3 size: 16 residues. Trimming removed 3 bases at V and 8 bases at J, with 20 bases between. The CDR3 protein is CSASPQGQRFDSPLHF. CDR3 in DNA: TGCAGTGCTAGCCCCCAGGGGCAGCGATTCGATTCACCCCTCCACTTT.

By sample share, this clone is medium-sized. The CDR3 sequence is CASSIAGTPLHF. DNA of the CDR3: TGTGCCAGCAGTATTGCCGGGACACCCCTCCACTTT. This chain links TRBV27 with TRBJ1-6; D is uncertain. Deletions cut 5 bases from V and 11 bases from J, with 10 bases between. CDR3 length: 12 amino acids. In germline, CDR1 is MNHEY, CDR2 SMNVEV (reference sequence).

This clone has just a few counts. The genes are TRBV10-3 and TRBJ2-7; 7 positions agree with TRBD2. CDR3 length: 13 residues. Germline V gives CDR1 ENHRY, CDR2 SYGVKD. Trimming took 6 bases from V and 5 from J; bases not matched to a gene: 7. The CDR3 reads CAIRAAGVNEQYF. CDR3 DNA: TGTGCCATCAGGGCTGCGGGAGTAAACGAGCAGTACTTC.

As regards this clone: Compared with germline, one end of the junction differs, possibly owing to a read error. The V and J genes are TRBV6-2 or TRBV6-3 and TRBJ2-4; D may be TRBD1 or TRBD2 (6 bases each). This CDR3 is built from 17 residues. Germline CDR1 is MNHEY and CDR2 is SVGEGT. As DNA, the CDR3 is TGTGCCATCAGTTACACGAACGGGGGCACGTTCAAAAACATTCAGTACTTC. Its protein product is CAISYTNGGTFKNIQYF.

This clone was recorded at least ten times. The J gene is TRBJ2-1, the V gene TRBV9, with D perhaps given as TRBD1 or TRBD2 (6 bases each). The ends were cut back, 0 bases at V and 7 bases at J, with 14 bases in the middle. The CDR3 is 15 amino acids. Germline CDR1 SGDLS, CDR2 YYNGEE. CDR3 nucleotide sequence: TGTGCCAGCAGCGTAGCGGGGGCCCTACCGAATGAGCAGTTCTTC. Its translation: CASSVAGALPNEQFF.

This clone was picked up many times. The genes are TRBV5-1 and TRBJ1-2; 8 bases match TRBD1. This CDR3 region has 13 residues. J was trimmed by 4 bases and V by 4 bases; bases with no gene match: 3. Germline CDR1 is SGHRS and CDR2 is YFSETQ. The CDR3 DNA reads as TGCGCCAGCAGCCCCGGGACAGGCTATGGCTACACCTTC. Translation gives CASSPGTGYGYTF.

The chain has TRBV28 and TRBJ1-1; D perhaps matches TRBD1 (6 bases). The germline V gene has CDR1 MDHEN and CDR2 SYDVKM. The CDR3 covers 12 residues. Trimming pared 6 bases from V and 8 bases from J, leaving 13 bases between. The CDR3 sequence is CASSLQGMEAFF. In DNA form, the CDR3 reads TGTGCCAGCAGCCTTCAGGGGATGGAAGCTTTCTTT.

CDR3 amino acids: CAWSVLRGTTGNTIYF. CDR3 DNA sequence: TGTGCCTGGAGTGTACTGCGGGGCACGACTGGAAACACCATATATTTT. The chain is built from TRBV30 and TRBJ1-3; weak D call: TRBD1 (5 bases). Trimming pared 0 bases from V and 2 bases from J, leaving 14 bases between. The CDR3 is 16 residues long. Germline CDR1 GTSNPN, CDR2 SVGIG (reference sequence).

This clone was observed at least ten times. The chain has TRBV3-1 and TRBJ1-3; D remains unclear. In germline, CDR1 is LGHDT, CDR2 YNNKEL (reference sequence). CDR3 size: 15 residues. Trimming took 2 bases from V and 0 from J, leaving 8 bases between them. For the CDR3, the DNA is TGTGCCAGCAGCCAATTCGGAAACTCTGGAAACACCATATATTTT. It yields the protein CASSQFGNSGNTIYF.

This clone appeared many times. V is TRBV12-3 or TRBV12-4 and J is TRBJ2-1; TRBD2 aligns across 8 bases. The CDR3 consists of 17 residues. With 5 bases clipped from V and 4 bases from J, the junction kept 13 bases outside the gene matches. The chain's CDR3 is CASSPNRGTRRYNEQFF. The CDR3 DNA is TGTGCCAGCAGTCCTAACCGCGGGACTAGAAGATACAATGAGCAGTTCTTC.

Many counts were recorded for this clone. The chain links TRBV29-1 to TRBJ2-1; tentative D call: TRBD2 (5 bases). This CDR3 comprises 10 residues. The germline gives CDR1 SQVTM, CDR2 ANQGSEA. Trimming pared 7 bases from V and 5 bases from J, leaving 6 bases between. The CDR3 here is CSAGNNEQFF. As DNA, the CDR3 is TGCAGCGCCGGGAACAATGAGCAGTTCTTC.

At least ten counts were recorded for this clone. Relative to the germline gene, one junction end is altered; a read error may explain this. The chain joins TRBV7-7 to TRBJ2-1, with 11 positions matching TRBD2. Germline V gene lookup returns CDR1 SSHAT and CDR2 FNYEAQ (reference sequence). CDR3 length equals 15 residues. The CDR3: CASSPGTSGQDEQFF. The CDR3 DNA reads TGTGCTAGCAGCCCCGGGACTAGCGGCCAGGATGAGCAGTTCTTC.

The chain couples TRBV5-1 to TRBJ2-1; TRBD1 matches at 7 bases. CDR3 size: 18 residues. The J segment lost 8 bases and the V segment lost 0 bases, leaving 17 bases of the junction unmatched. Germline V gene lookup returns CDR1 SGHRS and CDR2 YFSETQ. CDR3 coding DNA: TGCGCCAGCAGCTTGGGTGCGGTTCCCGTGACAGGGCTCTATGAGCAGTTCTTC. Translating it yields CASSLGAVPVTGLYEQFF.

This clone showed up many times. The rearrangement uses TRBV11-2 and TRBJ1-3; 7 positions match TRBD1. The germline gives CDR1 SGHAT, CDR2 FQNNGV. The ends lost 6 bases at V and 1 base at J; junction bases unmatched: 6. The CDR3 is 15 amino acids. The DNA of the CDR3 is TGTGCCAGCAGTTATGACAGGGAGTCTGGAAACACCATATATTTT. Residues: CASSYDRESGNTIYF.

The chain employs TRBV9 and TRBJ1-6, with TRBD1 identical over 8 bases. With V trimmed by 2 bases and J by 10 bases, 14 bases remained unmatched. Germline CDR1 reads SGDLS; CDR2 reads YYNGEE. CDR3 length equals 17 residues. DNA of the CDR3: TGTGCCAGCAGCGTGGGGCGGGGCAGGGGGCTTCTCTCACCCCTCCACTTT. It translates to CASSVGRGRGLLSPLHF.

This clone was seen repeatedly, ten times or more. The chain combines TRBV5-1 with TRBJ1-1; maybe TRBD1 (6 bases). The V gene's germline CDR1 is SGHRS and CDR2 YFSETQ. The V and J ends lost 0 bases and 7 bases respectively, with 13 bases between them. This CDR3 region has 14 residues. Here the CDR3 reads CASSLAGGRSEAFF. The CDR3 coding sequence is TGCGCCAGCAGCTTGGCTGGGGGCAGGAGTGAAGCTTTCTTT.

This clone was found many times. This chain links TRBV2 with TRBJ2-6; D unresolved. V lost 7 bases to trimming and J lost 0 bases, with 7 bases between them. The CDR3 sequence is 14 residues long. The germline CDR1 and CDR2 sequences are SNHLY and FYNNEI. Here the CDR3 reads CASNSFSGANVLTF. CDR3 bases: TGTGCCAGCAACAGCTTCTCTGGGGCCAACGTCCTGACTTTC.

This clone was detected many times. This chain connects TRBV30 to TRBJ2-4; TRBD1 matches at 9 bases. Germline V gives CDR1 GTSNPN, CDR2 SVGIG (reference sequence). The J segment lost 10 bases and the V segment lost 3 bases, leaving 10 bases of the junction unmatched. The CDR3 is 14 amino acids. CDR3 sequence reads: CAWSQDRGRPIQYF. In DNA form, the CDR3 reads TGTGCCTGGAGCCAGGACAGGGGACGACCTATTCAGTACTTC.

The genes are TRBV20-1 and TRBJ1-4; D possibly corresponds to TRBD1 (6 bases). The germline V gene encodes CDR1 DFQATT and CDR2 SNEGSKA (reference sequence). The CDR3 spans 12 residues. V dropped 6 bases and J dropped 7 bases, with 12 bases sitting between them. The CDR3 loop is CSARAGAEKLFF. CDR3 DNA: TGCAGTGCCAGGGCGGGGGCTGAAAAACTGTTTTTT.

In the case of this clone: Its ends do not fully match the called genes, so a read error is possible. The rearrangement joins TRBV6-4 to TRBJ2-6, with 11 positions matching TRBD2. The CDR3 runs to 18 residues. The germline V gene has CDR1 MRHNA and CDR2 SNTAGT. The CDR3: CASKPSGRSLSGANVMTF. The CDR3 bases are TGTGCCAGCAAACCTAGCGGGAGGTCCCTCTCTGGGGCCAACGTCATGACTTTC.